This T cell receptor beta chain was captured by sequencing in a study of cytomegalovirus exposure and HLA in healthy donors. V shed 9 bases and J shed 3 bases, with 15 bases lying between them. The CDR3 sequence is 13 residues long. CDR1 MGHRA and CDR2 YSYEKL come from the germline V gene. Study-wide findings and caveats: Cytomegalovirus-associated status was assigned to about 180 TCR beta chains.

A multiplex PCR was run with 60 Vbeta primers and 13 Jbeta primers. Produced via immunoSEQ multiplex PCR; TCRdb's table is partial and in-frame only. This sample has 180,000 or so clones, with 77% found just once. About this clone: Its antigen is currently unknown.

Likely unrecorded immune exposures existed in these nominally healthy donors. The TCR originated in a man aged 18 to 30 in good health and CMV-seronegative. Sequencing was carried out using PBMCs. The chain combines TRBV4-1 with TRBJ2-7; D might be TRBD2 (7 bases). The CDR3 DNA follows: TGCGCCAGTAGGGGGGGCTTCTTCTACGAGCAGTACTTC. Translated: CASRGGFFYEQYF.